The text below deals with one T cell receptor (beta chain). Its antigen is as yet unknown. CDR1 is SGHTS and CDR2 is YDEGEE in the germline V gene. The CDR3 covers 14 residues. With 4 bases removed from V and 2 bases from J, the gap between germline ends came to 12 bases. TCRdb's table, derived via immunoSEQ multiplex PCR, lists solely in-frame clones and lacks some. In the table there are some 110,000 clones, about 86% of which are singletons. This record belongs to a study of T cell responses to AZD1222 COVID-19 vaccine. Study-wide findings and caveats: In a largely white British group with more females than males, clonal diversity was possibly underestimated. Once two AZD1222 doses were given, Spike-specific TCR breadth and depth went up. Vaccine-related CD4 TCRs covered spike, predominating at 160-218 and 743-854.

The material sequenced was peripheral blood, taken on day 0 of AZD1222 vaccination. This TCR derives from an adult in good health. This sequence joins TRBV5-8 and TRBJ1-1; perhaps TRBD1 as D (6 bases). The CDR3 region is CASSTGQTNTEAFF. CDR3 nucleotides: TGTGCCAGCAGCACGGGACAAACCAACACTGAAGCTTTCTTT.